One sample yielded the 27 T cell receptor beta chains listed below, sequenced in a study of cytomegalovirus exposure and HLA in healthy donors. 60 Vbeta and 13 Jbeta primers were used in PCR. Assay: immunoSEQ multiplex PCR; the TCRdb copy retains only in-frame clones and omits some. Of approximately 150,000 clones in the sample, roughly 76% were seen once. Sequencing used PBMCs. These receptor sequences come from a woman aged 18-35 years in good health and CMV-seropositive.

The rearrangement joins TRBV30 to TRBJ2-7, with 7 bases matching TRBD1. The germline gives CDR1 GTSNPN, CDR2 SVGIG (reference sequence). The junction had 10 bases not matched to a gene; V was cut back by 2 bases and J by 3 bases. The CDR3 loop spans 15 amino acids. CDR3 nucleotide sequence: TGTGCCTGGAGTACCCCAAGACAGGGTATCTACGAGCAGTACTTC. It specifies CAWSTPRQGIYEQYF.

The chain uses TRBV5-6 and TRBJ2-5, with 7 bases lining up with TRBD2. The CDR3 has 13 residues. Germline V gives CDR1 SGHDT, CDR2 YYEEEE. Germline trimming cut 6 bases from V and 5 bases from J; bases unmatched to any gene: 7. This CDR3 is CASITQGGETQYF. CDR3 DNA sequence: TGTGCCAGCATTACGCAGGGAGGGGAGACCCAGTACTTC.

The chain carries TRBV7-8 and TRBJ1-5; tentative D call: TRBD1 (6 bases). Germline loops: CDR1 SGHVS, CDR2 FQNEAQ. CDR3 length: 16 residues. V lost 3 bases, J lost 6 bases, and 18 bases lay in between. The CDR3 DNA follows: TGTGCCAGCAGCTTGAGACCCGGGTCCAGGGGTCAGCCCCAGCATTTT. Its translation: CASSLRPGSRGQPQHF.

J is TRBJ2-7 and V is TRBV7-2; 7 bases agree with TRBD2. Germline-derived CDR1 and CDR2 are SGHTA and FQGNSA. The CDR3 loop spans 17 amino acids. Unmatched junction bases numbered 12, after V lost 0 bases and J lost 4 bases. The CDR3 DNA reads TGTGCCAGCAGCTTAGCTGGATTTCGGGGGGTCTCTTACGAGCAGTACTTC. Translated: CASSLAGFRGVSYEQYF.

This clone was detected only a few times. The CDR3 spells CASSPTLAGIQETQYF. The CDR3 DNA reads TGTGCCAGCAGCCCCACCCTAGCGGGGATTCAAGAGACCCAGTACTTC. This sequence joins TRBV7-9 and TRBJ2-5; 9 bases map to TRBD2. The germline V gene has CDR1 SEHNR and CDR2 FQNEAQ (reference sequence). V lost 5 bases to trimming and J lost 2 bases; unmatched junction nucleotides: 9. The CDR3 spans 16 residues.

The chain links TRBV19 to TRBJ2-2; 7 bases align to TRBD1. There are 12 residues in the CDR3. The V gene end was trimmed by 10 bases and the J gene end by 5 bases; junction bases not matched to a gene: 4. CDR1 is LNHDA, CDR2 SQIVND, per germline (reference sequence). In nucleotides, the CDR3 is TGTGCCACCACCAGGGGGACCGGGGAGCTGTTTTTT. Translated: CATTRGTGELFF. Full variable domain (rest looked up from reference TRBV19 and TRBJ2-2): DGGITQSPKYLFRKEGQNVTLSCEQNLNHDAMYWYRQDPGQGLRLIYYSQIVNDFQKGDIAEGYSVSREKKESFPLTVTSAQKNPTAFYLCATTRGTGELFFGEGSRLTVL.

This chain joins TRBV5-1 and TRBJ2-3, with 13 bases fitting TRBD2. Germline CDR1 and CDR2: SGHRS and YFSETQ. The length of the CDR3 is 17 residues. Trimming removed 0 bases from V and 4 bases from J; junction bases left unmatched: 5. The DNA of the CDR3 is TGCGCCAGCAGCTTGGGGCGACTAGCGGGGGGCGCAGATACGCAGTATTTT. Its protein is CASSLGRLAGGADTQYF. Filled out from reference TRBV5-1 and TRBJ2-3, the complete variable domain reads KAGVTQTPRYLIKTRGQQVTLSCSPISGHRSVSWYQQTPGQGLQFLFEYFSETQRNKGNFPGRFSGRQFSNSRSEMNVSTLELGDSALYLCASSLGRLAGGADTQYFGPGTRLTVL.

The CDR3 DNA reads TGTGCCAGCAGTTTGGGCGGGGGCTCTGGAAACACCATATATTTT. Its translation: CASSLGGGSGNTIYF. V is TRBV27 and J is TRBJ1-3, with D possibly TRBD1 on 5 matching bases. Germline values: CDR1 MNHEY, CDR2 SMNVEV (reference sequence). V was shortened by 3 bases and J by 0 bases, with 9 bases between the two germline ends. The CDR3 length is 15 residues.

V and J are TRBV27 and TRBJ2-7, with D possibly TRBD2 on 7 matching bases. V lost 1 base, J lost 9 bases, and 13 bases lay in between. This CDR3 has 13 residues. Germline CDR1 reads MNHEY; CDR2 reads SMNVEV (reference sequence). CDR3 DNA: TGTGCCAGCAGTTTATGGGGGGGGCGTGTGCAGTACTTC. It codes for CASSLWGGRVQYF.

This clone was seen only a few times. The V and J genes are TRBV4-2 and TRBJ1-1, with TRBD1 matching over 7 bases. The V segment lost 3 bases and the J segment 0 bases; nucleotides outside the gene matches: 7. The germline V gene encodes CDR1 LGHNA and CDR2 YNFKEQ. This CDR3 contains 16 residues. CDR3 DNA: TGTGCCAGCAGCCAGGGAGACAGGGATCTGAACACTGAAGCTTTCTTT. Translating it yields CASSQGDRDLNTEAFF.

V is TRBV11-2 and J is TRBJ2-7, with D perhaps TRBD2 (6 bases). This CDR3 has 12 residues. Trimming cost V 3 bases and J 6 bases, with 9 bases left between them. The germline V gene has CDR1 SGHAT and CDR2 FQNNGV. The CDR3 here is CASSLGGVEQYF. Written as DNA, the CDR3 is TGTGCCAGCAGCTTGGGAGGCGTCGAGCAGTACTTC.

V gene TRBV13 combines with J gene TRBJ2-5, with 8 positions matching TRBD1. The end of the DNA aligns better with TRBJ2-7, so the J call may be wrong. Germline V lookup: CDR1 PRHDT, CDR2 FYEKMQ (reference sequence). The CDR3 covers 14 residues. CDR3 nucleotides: TGTGCCAGCAGCTTGGGGACAGGCGAAAACGAGCAGTACTTC. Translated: CASSLGTGENEQYF.

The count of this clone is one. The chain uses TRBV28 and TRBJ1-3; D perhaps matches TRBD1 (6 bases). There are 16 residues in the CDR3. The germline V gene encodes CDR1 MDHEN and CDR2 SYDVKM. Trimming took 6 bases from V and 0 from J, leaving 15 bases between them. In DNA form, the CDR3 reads TGTGCCAGCAGCCGTCTAGGGGGTTACTCTGGAAACACCATATATTTT. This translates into CASSRLGGYSGNTIYF.

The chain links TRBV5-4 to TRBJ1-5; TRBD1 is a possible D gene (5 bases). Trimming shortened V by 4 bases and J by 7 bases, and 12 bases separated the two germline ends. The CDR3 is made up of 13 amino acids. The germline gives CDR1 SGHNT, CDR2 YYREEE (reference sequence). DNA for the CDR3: TGTGCCAGCAGCCCCAGGGTTGGGCAGCCCCAGCATTTT. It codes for CASSPRVGQPQHF.

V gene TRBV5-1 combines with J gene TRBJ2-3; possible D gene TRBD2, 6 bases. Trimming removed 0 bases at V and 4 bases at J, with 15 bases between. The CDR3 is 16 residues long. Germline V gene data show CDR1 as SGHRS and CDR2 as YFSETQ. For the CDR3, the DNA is TGCGCCAGCAGCTTGGTCGGTAGCCCGGGGGCAGATACGCAGTATTTT. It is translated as CASSLVGSPGADTQYF.

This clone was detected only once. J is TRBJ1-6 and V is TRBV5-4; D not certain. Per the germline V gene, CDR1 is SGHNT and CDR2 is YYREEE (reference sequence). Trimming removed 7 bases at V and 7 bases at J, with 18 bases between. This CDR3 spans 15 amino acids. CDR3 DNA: TGTGCCAGCGCCGAAGGTGAGGTTTTCAATTCACCCCTCCACTTT. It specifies CASAEGEVFNSPLHF.

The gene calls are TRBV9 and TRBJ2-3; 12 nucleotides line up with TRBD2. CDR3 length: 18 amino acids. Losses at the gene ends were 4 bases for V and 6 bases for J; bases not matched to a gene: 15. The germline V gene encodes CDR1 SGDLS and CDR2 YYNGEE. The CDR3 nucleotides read TGTGCCAGCAGCCTCGGGACTAGCGGGTCGGGTTGGTCGGATACGCAGTATTTT. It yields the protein CASSLGTSGSGWSDTQYF.

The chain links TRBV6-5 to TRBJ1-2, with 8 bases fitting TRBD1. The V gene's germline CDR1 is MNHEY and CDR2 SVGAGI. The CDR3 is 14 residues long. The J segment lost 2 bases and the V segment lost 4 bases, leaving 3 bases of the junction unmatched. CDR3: CASSSGQGNYGYTF. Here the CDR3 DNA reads TGTGCCAGCAGTTCAGGACAGGGCAACTATGGCTACACCTTC.

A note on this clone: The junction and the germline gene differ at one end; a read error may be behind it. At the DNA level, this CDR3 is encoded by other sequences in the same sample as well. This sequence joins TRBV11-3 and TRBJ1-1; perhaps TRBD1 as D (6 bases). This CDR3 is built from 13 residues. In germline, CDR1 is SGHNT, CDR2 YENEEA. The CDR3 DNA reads TGTGCCAGCAGCCCAACCATACAGGGTGAAGCCTTCTTT. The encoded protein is CASSPTIQGEAFF.

CDR3 sequence (DNA): TGTGCCAGCAGTGTGACAGGGACAGCCGGGGAGCTGTTTTTT. It is translated as CASSVTGTAGELFF. V and J are TRBV2 and TRBJ2-2, with TRBD1 matching over 7 bases. The germline gives CDR1 SNHLY, CDR2 FYNNEI. V shed 4 bases and J 6 bases; nucleotides not matched to a gene: 5. The CDR3 length is 14 residues. Complete variable domain (other parts from reference TRBV2 and TRBJ2-2): EPEVTQTPSHQVTQMGQEVILRCVPISNHLYFYWYRQILGQKVEFLVSFYNNEISEKSEIFDDQFSVERPDGSNFTLKIRSTKLEDSAMYFCASSVTGTAGELFFGEGSRLTVL.

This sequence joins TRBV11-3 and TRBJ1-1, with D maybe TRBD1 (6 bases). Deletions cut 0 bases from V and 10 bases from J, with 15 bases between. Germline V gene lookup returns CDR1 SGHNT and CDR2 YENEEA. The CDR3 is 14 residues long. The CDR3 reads CASSLDTGSGVAFF. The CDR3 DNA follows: TGTGCCAGCAGCTTAGATACAGGGTCCGGGGTAGCTTTCTTT.

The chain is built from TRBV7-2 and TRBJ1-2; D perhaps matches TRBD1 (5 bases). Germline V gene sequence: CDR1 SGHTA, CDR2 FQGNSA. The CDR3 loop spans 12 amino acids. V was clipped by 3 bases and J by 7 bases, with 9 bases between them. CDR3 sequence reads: CASSFQGSGYTF. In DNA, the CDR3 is TGTGCCAGCAGCTTTCAGGGTTCTGGCTACACCTTC. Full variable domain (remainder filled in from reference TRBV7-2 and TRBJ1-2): GAGVSQSPSNKVTEKGKDVELRCDPISGHTALYWYRQSLGQGLEFLIYFQGNSAPDKSGLPSDRFSAERTGGSVSTLTIQRTQQEDSAVYLCASSFQGSGYTFGSGTRLTVV.

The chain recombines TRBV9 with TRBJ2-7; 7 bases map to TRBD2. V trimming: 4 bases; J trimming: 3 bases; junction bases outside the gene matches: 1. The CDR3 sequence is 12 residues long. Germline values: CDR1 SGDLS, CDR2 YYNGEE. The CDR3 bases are TGTGCCAGCAGCCCGGGGGGCTACGAGCAGTACTTC. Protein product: CASSPGGYEQYF.

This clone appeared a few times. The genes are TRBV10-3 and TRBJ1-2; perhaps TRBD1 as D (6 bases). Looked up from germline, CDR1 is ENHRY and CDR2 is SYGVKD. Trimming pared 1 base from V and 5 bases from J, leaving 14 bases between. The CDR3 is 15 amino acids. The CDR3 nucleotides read TGTGCCATCAGTGAGTACTCCGGGACATCTTATGGCTACACCTTC. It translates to CAISEYSGTSYGYTF.

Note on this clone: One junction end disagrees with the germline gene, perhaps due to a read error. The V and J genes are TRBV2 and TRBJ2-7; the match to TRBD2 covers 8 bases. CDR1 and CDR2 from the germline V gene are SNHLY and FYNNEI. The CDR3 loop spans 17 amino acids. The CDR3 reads CASSEDTPIQSGTSRSF. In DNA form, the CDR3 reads TGTGCCAGCAGCGAGGACACGCCAATCCAATCCGGGACTAGTAGGTCCTTC.

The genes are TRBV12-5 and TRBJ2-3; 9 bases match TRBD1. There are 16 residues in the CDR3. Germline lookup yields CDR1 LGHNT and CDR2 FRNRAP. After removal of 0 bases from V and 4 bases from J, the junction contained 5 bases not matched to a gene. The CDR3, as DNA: TGTGCTAGTGGTTTGGTGGGGACAGGGATCGCAGATACGCAGTATTTT. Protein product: CASGLVGTGIADTQYF.

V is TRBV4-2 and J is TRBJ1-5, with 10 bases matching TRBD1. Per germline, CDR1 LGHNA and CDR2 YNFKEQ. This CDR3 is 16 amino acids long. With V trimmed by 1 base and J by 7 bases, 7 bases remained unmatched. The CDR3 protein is CASSQVGGQGTQPQHF. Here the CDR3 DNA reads TGTGCCAGCAGCCAAGTTGGGGGACAGGGGACCCAGCCCCAGCATTTT.